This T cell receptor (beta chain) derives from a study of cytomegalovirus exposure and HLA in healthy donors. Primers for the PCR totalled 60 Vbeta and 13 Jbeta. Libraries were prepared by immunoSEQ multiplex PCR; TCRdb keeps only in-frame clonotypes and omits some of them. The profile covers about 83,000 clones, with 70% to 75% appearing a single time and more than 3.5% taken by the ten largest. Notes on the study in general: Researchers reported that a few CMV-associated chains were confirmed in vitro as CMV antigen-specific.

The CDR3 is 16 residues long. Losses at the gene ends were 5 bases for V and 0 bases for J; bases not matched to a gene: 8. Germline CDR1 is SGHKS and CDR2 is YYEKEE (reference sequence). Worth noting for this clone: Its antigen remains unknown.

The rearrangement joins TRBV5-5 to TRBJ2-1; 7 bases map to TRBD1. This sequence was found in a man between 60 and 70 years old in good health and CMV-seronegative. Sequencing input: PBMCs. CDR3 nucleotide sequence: TGTGCCAGCAGAGAGGACAGGTCTAGCTCCTACAATGAGCAGTTCTTC. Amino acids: CASREDRSSSYNEQFF.